This TCR beta chain was retrieved from a study of beta chain features in type 1 diabetes. The germline V gene encodes CDR1 SGHTA and CDR2 FQGNSA. The CDR3 is 14 amino acids. V gave up 2 bases and J gave up 3 bases, with 11 bases separating them. Reverse transcription of all isolated RNA meant that expressed TCRB transcripts were sequenced. Measured with immunoSEQ multiplex PCR; TCRdb has only the in-frame clones, and not every one. The sample consists of around 430,000 clones, roughly 31% of them appearing once. The V gene is TRBV7-2, the J gene TRBJ2-7; no firm D call. This TCR was recovered from a man aged 18 to 35 in good health. The sample consisted of naive CD4+ T cells from blood. CDR3 sequence: CASSLSRGGYEQYF. The CDR3 DNA is TGTGCCAGCAGCTTAAGTCGCGGCGGCTACGAGCAGTACTTC.